The next 29 T cell receptor beta chains were all read from a single sample in a study of T-cell memory formation after mild COVID-19. TCRdb recomputed calls from the 5' RACE reads with MiXCR, one row per CDR3 protein. The sample carries some 120,000 distinct CDR3 sequences, over 15% recorded once. Material: PBMCs or a T cell subset sorted from them (not recorded which). The receptors derive from a man aged 18 to 29 who had mild COVID-19 (a few samples of this study predate the infection). Cell type and time point are not known.

This clonotype was counted a few times. V usage is TRBV5-1 and J usage is TRBJ2-1; D call uncertain. V lost 7 bases to trimming and J lost 3 bases, with 8 bases between them. From germline, CDR1 is SGHRS and CDR2 YFSETQ. This CDR3 has 12 amino acids. The CDR3 here is CASSTDYNEQFF. The CDR3 DNA is TGCGCCAGCTCGACTGACTACAATGAGCAGTTCTTC.

This clonotype showed up many times. This rearrangement joins TRBV7-2 to TRBJ2-5; a weak D match, TRBD2 (6 bases). CDR1 SGHTA and CDR2 FQGNSA come from the germline V gene. V lost 3 bases and J 5 bases, leaving 19 bases between the germline ends. This CDR3 has 16 residues. CDR3 in amino acids: CASSFRTTSSWETQYF. CDR3 sequence (DNA): TGTGCCAGCAGCTTCCGAACGACTAGTAGTTGGGAGACCCAGTACTTC.

This clonotype was found a few times. The chain uses TRBV20-1 and TRBJ2-7; D tentatively fits TRBD1 or TRBD2 (5 bases each). This CDR3 comprises 11 residues. The V end was cut by 3 bases, the J end by 2 bases, with 5 bases between. Germline assignment: CDR1 DFQATT and CDR2 SNEGSKA (reference sequence). CDR3 region: CSARGAYEQYV. CDR3 DNA: TGCAGTGCTAGGGGGGCCTACGAGCAGTACGTC.

The J gene is TRBJ1-5, the V gene TRBV27; D is undetermined. Germline loops: CDR1 MNHEY, CDR2 SMNVEV (reference sequence). V was shortened by 6 bases and J by 0 bases, with 12 bases between the two germline ends. There are 15 residues in the CDR3. In DNA, the CDR3 is TGTGCCAGCAGCCCTACCACATATAGCAATCAGCCCCAGCATTTT. It codes for CASSPTTYSNQPQHF.

There are a few counts of this clonotype. The chain joins TRBV9 to TRBJ2-3, with D perhaps matching TRBD2 (5 bases). The germline V gene encodes CDR1 SGDLS and CDR2 YYNGEE. The CDR3 length is 15 residues. V dropped 4 bases and J dropped 0 bases, with 12 bases sitting between them. Here the CDR3 reads CASSQTPGSTDTQYF. The CDR3 DNA reads as TGTGCCAGCAGCCAGACCCCGGGGAGCACAGATACGCAGTATTTT.

The chain has TRBV6-5 and TRBJ2-6; D unresolved. Germline values: CDR1 MNHEY, CDR2 SVGAGI. Trimming stripped 4 bases from V and 2 bases from J, with 15 bases between. The CDR3 length is 17 residues. CDR3 region: CASSSPPRRAGANVLTF. The CDR3 DNA reads TGTGCCAGCAGTTCCCCCCCGCGTAGGGCTGGGGCCAACGTCCTGACTTTC.

The chain combines TRBV5-6 with TRBJ1-1; D is uncertain. The CDR3 contains 13 residues. V lost 2 bases and J 1 base, leaving 6 bases between the germline ends. The germline CDR1 and CDR2 sequences are SGHDT and YYEEEE. CDR3 region: CASSFLQNTEAFF. The CDR3 nucleotides are TGTGCCAGCAGCTTTCTGCAGAACACTGAAGCTTTCTTT.

V gene TRBV5-1 combines with J gene TRBJ2-1; 7 nucleotides match TRBD1. V was clipped by 4 bases and J by 6 bases; unmatched bases: 7. The CDR3 contains 14 residues. Germline V gene sequence: CDR1 SGHRS, CDR2 YFSETQ. The CDR3 DNA follows: TGCGCCAGCAGCCCAAGGACAGGAGGCAATGAGCAGTTCTTC. It specifies CASSPRTGGNEQFF.

This clonotype was recorded at least ten times. The chain employs TRBV5-1 and TRBJ1-2; the D is unclear. The V gene lost 2 bases and the J gene lost 6 bases, with 11 bases spanning the gap. Germline V lookup: CDR1 SGHRS, CDR2 YFSETQ. The CDR3 is 13 residues long. CDR3 nucleotide sequence: TGCGCCAGCAGCTTAGGTCTTGAGGATGGCTACACCTTC. This encodes CASSLGLEDGYTF.

The table lists this clonotype with a few counts. The CDR3 coding sequence is TGTGCCAGCAGCAACTACAGGGTTGCCGTAGCTTTCTTT. It is translated as CASSNYRVAVAFF. The chain recombines TRBV12-3 or TRBV12-4 with TRBJ1-1; tentative D call: TRBD1 (6 bases). Trimming left V 6 bases short and J 10 bases short, with 18 bases between. This CDR3 has 13 amino acids.

This sequence joins TRBV12-3 or TRBV12-4 and TRBJ1-1; no clear D gene. The CDR3 is made up of 14 amino acids. V was pared by 7 bases and J by 3 bases, with 15 bases between. In DNA form, the CDR3 reads TGTGCCAGCATCGTATCCGGGGTGGACACTGAAGCTTTCTTT. This translates into CASIVSGVDTEAFF.

The chain couples TRBV2 to TRBJ2-3, with D perhaps matching TRBD2 (5 bases). Germline V gives CDR1 SNHLY, CDR2 FYNNEI. The CDR3 is made up of 13 amino acids. Deletions cut 4 bases from V and 6 bases from J, with 11 bases between. The CDR3 protein is CASSARGWDTQYF. In DNA form, the CDR3 reads TGTGCCAGCAGTGCCCGGGGATGGGATACGCAGTATTTT.

This clonotype was recorded at least ten times. The chain is built from TRBV5-1 and TRBJ2-5; D possibly matches TRBD1 or TRBD2 (5 bases each). CDR1 and CDR2 (germline): SGHRS, YFSETQ. The CDR3 sequence is 15 residues long. Trimming shortened V by 5 bases and J by 1 base, and 15 bases separated the two germline ends. CDR3 sequence (DNA): TGCGCCAGCAGATCCGCCGGGACCACCCAAGAGACCCAGTACTTC. This translates into CASRSAGTTQETQYF.

The chain recombines TRBV7-3 with TRBJ2-5; 7 bases fit TRBD2. Germline V gives CDR1 SGHTA, CDR2 FQGTGA. CDR3 size: 16 residues. Losses at the gene ends were 5 bases for V and 1 base for J; bases not matched to a gene: 10. DNA of the CDR3: TGTGCCAGCAGCCTTGGTATAGCGGGCTCCCAAGAGACCCAGTACTTC. Its protein is CASSLGIAGSQETQYF. The full variable domain, with the rest looked up from reference TRBV7-3 and TRBJ2-5, is GAGVSQTPSNKVTEKGKYVELRCDPISGHTALYWYRQSLGQGPEFLIYFQGTGAADDSGLPNDRFFAVRPEGSVSTLKIQRTERGDSAVYLCASSLGIAGSQETQYFGPGTRLLVL.

This clonotype was observed a handful of times. This chain uses TRBV5-1 with TRBJ1-1; 7 positions match TRBD1. Trimming cost V 4 bases and J 0 bases; bases outside gene matches: 6. The CDR3 runs 15 residues. Germline CDR1 SGHRS, CDR2 YFSETQ. The CDR3 bases are TGCGCCAGCAGCCCGGGGACAGTCTTGAACACTGAAGCTTTCTTT. Protein product: CASSPGTVLNTEAFF.

The chain uses TRBV5-1 and TRBJ1-5; D is unresolved. This CDR3 spans 14 amino acids. Germline loops: CDR1 SGHRS, CDR2 YFSETQ. V was trimmed by 0 bases and J by 5 bases, leaving 9 bases between them. DNA of the CDR3: TGCGCCAGCAGCTTGGACAGTCCTCATCAGCCCCAGCATTTT. It encodes CASSLDSPHQPQHF.

The chain carries TRBV10-3 and TRBJ2-3, with D unclear. The CDR3 sequence is 13 residues long. Germline loops: CDR1 ENHRY, CDR2 SYGVKD. V lost 10 bases, J lost 6 bases, and 17 bases lay in between. CDR3 in DNA: TGTGCCAGCTGTCGGCGGCAAGAGGATACGCAGTATTTT. This translates into CASCRRQEDTQYF.

The chain employs TRBV7-3 and TRBJ1-1; D unresolved. The CDR3 covers 14 residues. Germline-derived CDR1 and CDR2 are SGHTA and FQGTGA. V was shortened by 2 bases and J by 4 bases, with 11 bases between the two germline ends. DNA for the CDR3: TGTGCCAGCAGCTTAGATAAGTGGGGCACTGAAGCTTTCTTT. Protein sequence: CASSLDKWGTEAFF.

This chain connects TRBV3-1 to TRBJ2-1, with 9 bases aligning to TRBD1. This CDR3 comprises 15 residues. Germline CDR1 and CDR2: LGHDT and YNNKEL (reference sequence). Unmatched junction bases numbered 6, after V lost 4 bases and J lost 5 bases. The CDR3 DNA reads TGTGCCAGCAGCCGATGGACAGGGGCGCACAATGAGCAGTTCTTC. Translated, it gives CASSRWTGAHNEQFF.

This clonotype was recorded a few times. V usage is TRBV30 and J usage is TRBJ1-1, with D possibly being TRBD1 (5 bases). Trimming took 0 bases from V and 10 from J, leaving 9 bases between them. CDR1 is GTSNPN, CDR2 SVGIG, per germline (reference sequence). The CDR3 is 11 residues long. The CDR3 DNA reads as TGTGCCTGGAGTGTACAGGAGGCAGCTTTCTTT. Translated, it gives CAWSVQEAAFF.

This chain connects TRBV18 to TRBJ1-1; a possible D gene is TRBD1 (6 bases). This CDR3 has 15 amino acids. Germline V gene lookup returns CDR1 KGHSH and CDR2 LQKENI. V lost 3 bases to trimming and J lost 4 bases, with 15 bases between them. CDR3 loop: CASSPRQAPLTEAFF. The CDR3 bases are TGTGCCAGCTCACCCCGACAGGCCCCTCTCACTGAAGCTTTCTTT.

This chain links TRBV5-1 with TRBJ2-5, with TRBD1 identical over 7 bases. This CDR3 is built from 14 residues. With 2 bases clipped from V and 3 bases from J, the junction kept 4 bases outside the gene matches. Looked up from germline, CDR1 is SGHRS and CDR2 is YFSETQ. CDR3 nucleotides: TGCGCCAGCAGCTTCGGTACAGGGGAAGAGACCCAGTACTTC. Residues: CASSFGTGEETQYF.

This clonotype has at least ten counts. The chain combines TRBV27 with TRBJ2-3, with 8 bases identical to TRBD1. V lost 1 base and J lost 4; bases outside the gene matches: 16. The CDR3 runs to 19 residues. Germline values: CDR1 MNHEY, CDR2 SMNVEV (reference sequence). CDR3 protein: CASSLWSARGQVISDTQYF. DNA of the CDR3: TGTGCCAGCAGTTTATGGTCGGCTCGGGGACAGGTTATTTCAGATACGCAGTATTTT.

This clonotype showed up just a few times. The chain carries TRBV12-3 or TRBV12-4 and TRBJ1-4, with no clear D. The CDR3 contains 14 residues. Trimming stripped 2 bases from V and 8 bases from J, with 12 bases between. The CDR3, as DNA: TGTGCCAGCAGTTTAAGAGATGGCGGAGAAAAACTGTTTTTT. Its protein is CASSLRDGGEKLFF.

This clonotype has just a few counts. The chain couples TRBV5-1 to TRBJ2-3, with TRBD1 matching over 9 bases. V shed 4 bases, J shed 0 bases, and the junction held 6 bases outside the gene matches. Germline V gives CDR1 SGHRS, CDR2 YFSETQ. CDR3 size: 16 residues. CDR3 sequence reads: CASSGGGQGSTDTQYF. In DNA form, the CDR3 reads TGCGCCAGCAGCGGGGGGGGACAGGGTAGCACAGATACGCAGTATTTT. Variable domain in full (rest from reference TRBV5-1 and TRBJ2-3): KAGVTQTPRYLIKTRGQQVTLSCSPISGHRSVSWYQQTPGQGLQFLFEYFSETQRNKGNFPGRFSGRQFSNSRSEMNVSTLELGDSALYLCASSGGGQGSTDTQYFGPGTRLTVL.

The CDR3 coding sequence is TGCAGCATCGACCCCCGGGACAGCTTCTCCTACGAGCAGTACGTC. It is translated as CSIDPRDSFSYEQYV. The chain employs TRBV29-1 and TRBJ2-7; 7 nucleotides match TRBD1. The CDR3 covers 15 residues. Germline V gives CDR1 SQVTM, CDR2 ANQGSEA. The J segment lost 0 bases and the V segment lost 8 bases, leaving 13 bases of the junction unmatched.

This clonotype showed up just a few times. This chain uses TRBV5-6 with TRBJ2-5, with D perhaps matching TRBD1 (5 bases). The CDR3 spans 15 residues. The germline V gene has CDR1 SGHDT and CDR2 YYEEEE. Trimming removed 0 bases from V and 1 base from J, with 10 bases in between. The CDR3 loop reads CASSLAGSGQETQYF. The CDR3 DNA follows: TGTGCCAGCAGCTTGGCAGGGTCGGGCCAAGAGACCCAGTACTTC.

This clonotype came up a few times. The chain has TRBV7-2 and TRBJ2-1; 8 bases agree with TRBD2. V gave up 4 bases and J gave up 7 bases; unmatched junction bases: 6. This CDR3 has 14 residues. Germline V CDR1 and CDR2: SGHTA, FQGNSA. The CDR3: CASSSWTSRNEQFF. The DNA for the CDR3 is TGTGCCAGCAGCTCCTGGACTAGCCGAAATGAGCAGTTCTTC.

This sequence joins TRBV5-1 and TRBJ2-3; 9 bases map to TRBD1. Losses at the gene ends were 4 bases for V and 5 bases for J; bases not matched to a gene: 5. Per the germline V gene, CDR1 is SGHRS and CDR2 is YFSETQ. This CDR3 is 14 amino acids long. The CDR3 protein is CASSTGQGGDTQYF. In DNA, the CDR3 is TGCGCCAGCAGCACGGGACAGGGTGGAGATACGCAGTATTTT.